What follows are 13 T cell receptor beta chains derived from one specimen sequenced in a study of PD-L1 blockade in urothelial cancer. Time point specified: pretreatment peripheral blood. Profiling relied on immunoSEQ multiplex PCR, and the TCRdb table lists in-frame clones only, not all of them. The repertoire holds 90,000 or so clones, with around 90% as singletons. The sequencing here drew on PBMCs, taken around atezolizumab (anti-PD-L1) treatment. The source of these receptors is a man aged 60 to 75 with urothelial cancer.

The rearrangement links TRBV19 to TRBJ2-2, with D uncertain. Per germline, CDR1 LNHDA and CDR2 SQIVND (reference sequence). Trimming took 6 bases from V and 0 from J, leaving 5 bases between them. This CDR3 comprises 13 residues. The CDR3 nucleotides are TGTGCCAGTAGGTCTGCGAACACCGGGGAGCTGTTTTTT. Protein sequence: CASRSANTGELFF.

V is TRBV4-3 and J is TRBJ2-5; D may be TRBD2 (6 bases). The length of the CDR3 is 14 residues. Trimming left V 0 bases short and J 7 bases short, with 12 bases between. Germline values: CDR1 LGHNA, CDR2 YSLEER. The CDR3 DNA reads as TGCGCCAGCAGCCAAGAAACGGGGGATCGGACCCAGTACTTC. Amino acid sequence: CASSQETGDRTQYF.

This chain joins TRBV14 and TRBJ2-7, with D hard to call. CDR1 is SGHDN, CDR2 FVKESK, per germline. The CDR3 covers 11 residues. Trimming stripped 4 bases from V and 10 bases from J, with 11 bases between. CDR3 DNA sequence: TGTGCCAGCAGCCTTCGGGTCTACCAGTACTTC. Translating gives CASSLRVYQYF.

The J gene is TRBJ2-1, the V gene TRBV6-6, with D possibly being TRBD2 (6 bases). V gave up 0 bases and J gave up 7 bases, with 7 bases separating them. The germline V gene has CDR1 MNHNY and CDR2 SVGAGI (reference sequence). The CDR3 runs 13 residues. The CDR3 nucleotides read TGTGCCAGCAGTTACTCGCGGGGAAATGAGCAGTTCTTC. As protein: CASSYSRGNEQFF.

The V call is TRBV5-8, the J call TRBJ2-3; D might be TRBD1 (6 bases). The CDR3 is 15 amino acids. Germline V gives CDR1 SGHTS, CDR2 YDEGEE. V gave up 4 bases and J gave up 7 bases, with 19 bases separating them. The CDR3 region has the DNA TGTGCCAGCAGCCCCCGATCCAGGGGTTTGAATACGCAGTATTTT. Translation gives CASSPRSRGLNTQYF.

About this clone itself: Other DNA sequences in the same sample also yield this CDR3. The rearrangement links TRBV29-1 to TRBJ2-5, with a possible D match to TRBD1 (6 bases). The V end was cut by 3 bases, the J end by 4 bases, with 9 bases between. Looked up from germline, CDR1 is SQVTM and CDR2 is ANQGSEA. This CDR3 contains 12 residues. The CDR3 protein is CSVDRGGETQYF. In DNA, the CDR3 is TGCAGCGTTGACAGGGGCGGAGAGACCCAGTACTTC. The entire variable domain, with the rest obtained from reference TRBV29-1 and TRBJ2-5, is as follows: SAVISQKPSRDICQRGTSLTIQCQVDSQVTMMFWYRQQPGQSLTLIATANQGSEATYESGFVIDKFPISRPNLTFSTLTVSNMSPEDSSIYLCSVDRGGETQYFGPGTRLLVL.

The chain couples TRBV5-1 to TRBJ1-2; 9 nucleotides align to TRBD1. CDR3 length equals 15 residues. V trimming: 4 bases; J trimming: 0 bases; junction bases outside the gene matches: 4. The V gene's germline CDR1 is SGHRS and CDR2 YFSETQ. CDR3 in DNA: TGCGCCAGCAGCCCCGGACAGGGGCCTAACTATGGCTACACCTTC. Translation: CASSPGQGPNYGYTF.

The genes are TRBV7-8 and TRBJ2-2, with 8 bases that match TRBD2. The germline V gene encodes CDR1 SGHVS and CDR2 FQNEAQ. This CDR3 has 15 amino acids. V shed 4 bases and J 4 bases; nucleotides not matched to a gene: 5. The CDR3 sequence is CASSSGLGGTGELFF. CDR3 DNA sequence: TGTGCCAGCAGCTCGGGACTAGGTGGCACCGGGGAGCTGTTTTTT.

This clone was counted once. The chain combines TRBV11-3 with TRBJ2-5, with 7 bases lining up with TRBD1. The CDR3 sequence is 13 residues long. Germline loops: CDR1 SGHNT, CDR2 YENEEA. J was trimmed by 5 bases and V by 6 bases; bases with no gene match: 6. The CDR3 region is CASSLTGPETQYF. As DNA, the CDR3 is TGTGCCAGCAGTCTGACAGGGCCTGAGACCCAGTACTTC.

The gene calls are TRBV15 and TRBJ1-5, with 10 bases matching TRBD1. The V gene's germline CDR1 is LNHNV and CDR2 YYDKDF (reference sequence). This CDR3 is 19 amino acids long. Unmatched junction bases numbered 8, after V lost 0 bases and J lost 0 bases. The DNA for the CDR3 is TGTGCCACCAGCAGAGATCGGACAGGGGGAAGAAGTAGCAATCAGCCCCAGCATTTT. Translated: CATSRDRTGGRSSNQPQHF.

V gene TRBV4-3 combines with J gene TRBJ2-3, with 12 bases aligning to TRBD2. Germline V gene data show CDR1 as LGHNA and CDR2 as YSLEER. V dropped 3 bases and J dropped 4; count of bases not matched to a gene: 8. This CDR3 is built from 17 residues. CDR3 in amino acids: CASSHRTSGMQADTQYF. As DNA, the CDR3 is TGCGCCAGCAGCCACAGGACTAGCGGGATGCAGGCAGATACGCAGTATTTT.

The chain links TRBV11-3 to TRBJ2-3; 9 nucleotides match TRBD1. The germline V gene encodes CDR1 SGHNT and CDR2 YENEEA. With 1 base clipped from V and 0 bases from J, the junction kept 2 bases outside the gene matches. The CDR3 is made up of 16 amino acids. The CDR3 coding sequence is TGTGCCAGCAGCTTAGTGGGGACAGGGAGCACAGATACGCAGTATTTT. Its protein product is CASSLVGTGSTDTQYF.

The chain employs TRBV5-5 and TRBJ2-1, with 8 bases aligning to TRBD2. The CDR3 is made up of 15 amino acids. The trim removed 3 bases at V and 3 bases at J, leaving 5 bases unmatched. The germline V gene has CDR1 SGHKS and CDR2 YYEKEE (reference sequence). CDR3 bases: TGTGCCAGCAGCTCTACTAGCGGCAACTACAATGAGCAGTTCTTC. Encoded protein: CASSSTSGNYNEQFF.